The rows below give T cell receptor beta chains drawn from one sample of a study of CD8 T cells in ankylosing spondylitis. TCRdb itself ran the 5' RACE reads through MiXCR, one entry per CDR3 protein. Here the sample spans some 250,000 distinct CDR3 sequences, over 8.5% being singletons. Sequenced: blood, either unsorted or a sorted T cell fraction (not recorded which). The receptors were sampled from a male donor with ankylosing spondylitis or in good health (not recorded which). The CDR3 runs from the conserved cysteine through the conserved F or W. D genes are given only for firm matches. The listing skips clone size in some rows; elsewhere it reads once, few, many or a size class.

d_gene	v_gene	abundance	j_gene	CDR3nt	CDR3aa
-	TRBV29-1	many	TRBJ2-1	TGCAGCGTTAAGGGGGGCCTTTACAATGAGCAGTTCTTC	CSVKGGLYNEQFF
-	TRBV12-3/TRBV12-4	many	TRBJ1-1	TGTGCCAGCAGTCAAGGCGGGATAAACACTGAAGCTTTCTTT	CASSQGGINTEAFF
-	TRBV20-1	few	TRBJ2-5	TGCAGTTCACCCCCACCCCTCCAAGAGACCCAGTACTTC	CSSPPPLQETQYF
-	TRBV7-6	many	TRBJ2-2	TGTGCCAGCAGCTTTCCCGACTCTGTCGGAGGGGAGCTGTTTTTT	CASSFPDSVGGELFF
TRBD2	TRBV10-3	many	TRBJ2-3	TGTGCCATCTCCCCTAGCGGAGGGCCATCAGATACGCAGTATTTT	CAISPSGGPSDTQYF
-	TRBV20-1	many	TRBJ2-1	TGCAGTGCTAGTCGAGGAGGGAATGAGCAGTTCTTC	CSASRGGNEQFF
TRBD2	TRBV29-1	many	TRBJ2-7	TGCAGCGTTGGGGGAGGGCGGACCTACGAGCAGTACTTC	CSVGGGRTYEQYF
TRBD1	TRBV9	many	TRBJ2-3	TGTGCCAGCAGCGCCGGACAGGGCTTGGATACGCAGTATTTT	CASSAGQGLDTQYF
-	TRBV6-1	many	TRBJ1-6	TGTGCCAGCCGCCGCCTGGCGAGCTCCTATAATTCACCCCTCCACTTT	CASRRLASSYNSPLHF
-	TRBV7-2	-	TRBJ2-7	TGTGCCAGCAGCACGGGGGGGACAGCCTACGAGCAGTACTTC	CASSTGGTAYEQYF
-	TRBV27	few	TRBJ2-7	TGTGCCAGCAGTTTCAGGCGAGGGCCCTACGAGCAGTACTTC	CASSFRRGPYEQYF
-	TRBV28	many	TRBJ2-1	TGTGCCAGCAGCAACAGGGCCGATGAGCAGTTCTTC	CASSNRADEQFF
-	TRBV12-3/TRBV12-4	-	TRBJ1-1	TGTGCCAGCAGCCGGGGGGGGGCTTTCTTT	CASSRGGAFF
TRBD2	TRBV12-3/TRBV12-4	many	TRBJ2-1	TGTGCCAGCAGTTTGGACGGGAGGGCCGGGGATGAGCAGTTCTTC	CASSLDGRAGDEQFF
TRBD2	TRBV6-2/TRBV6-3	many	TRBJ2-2	TGTGCCAGCAGGGCGGGAGCCAGAGGGTACACCGGGGAGCTGTTTTTT	CASRAGARGYTGELFF
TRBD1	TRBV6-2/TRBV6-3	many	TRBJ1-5	TGTGCCAGCAGGGCGACAGGGAATGGGCAGCCCCAGCATTTT	CASRATGNGQPQHF
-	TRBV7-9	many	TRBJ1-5	TGTGCCAGCAGCCCCAGAGAAAGGGAGCCCCAGCATTTT	CASSPREREPQHF
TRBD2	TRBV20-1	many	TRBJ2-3	TGCAGTGCTAGCGTTGTGGGGGGGGATACGCAGTATTTT	CSASVVGGDTQYF
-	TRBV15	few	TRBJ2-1	TGTGCCACCAGCAGAGACAGGCCAGGAGGGAGCAATGAGCAGTTCTTC	CATSRDRPGGSNEQFF
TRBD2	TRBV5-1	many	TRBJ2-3	TGCGCCAGCAGCTCGGGACTAGCGGAGGATACGCAGTATTTT	CASSSGLAEDTQYF
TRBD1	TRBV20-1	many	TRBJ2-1	TGCAGTGCTGCCCAACAGGGGTTTAAGCAGTTCTTC	CSAAQQGFKQFF
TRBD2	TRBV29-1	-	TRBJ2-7	TGCAGCGTTGAAGAGCGCGGGGGAAGGGATGTGCAGTACTTC	CSVEERGGRDVQYF
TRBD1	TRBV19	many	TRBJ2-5	TGTGCCAGTAGTATAGAAGGCTTGAGGACAGGGGGGCAAGAGACCCAGTACTTC	CASSIEGLRTGGQETQYF
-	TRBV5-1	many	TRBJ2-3	TGCGCCAGCAGCTGGGGGTATAGCACAGATACGCAGTATTTT	CASSWGYSTDTQYF
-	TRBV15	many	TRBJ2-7	TGTGCCACCGCTACAAATATACAATACGAGCAGTACTTC	CATATNIQYEQYF
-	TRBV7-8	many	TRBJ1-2	TGTGCCAGCAGCTTGGACAGCTTATATGGCTACACCTTC	CASSLDSLYGYTF
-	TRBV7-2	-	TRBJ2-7	TGTGCCAGCAGCCTGAGGGGGGAGTCCTACGAGCAGTACTTC	CASSLRGESYEQYF
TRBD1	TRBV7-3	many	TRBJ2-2	TGTGCCAGCAGCAAACCCTTGACAGGGCAAACCGGGGAGCTGTTTTTT	CASSKPLTGQTGELFF
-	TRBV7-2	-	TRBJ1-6	TGTGCCAGCAGCTCCTACACGGACCTCCACTTT	CASSSYTDLHF
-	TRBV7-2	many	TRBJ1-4	TGTGCCAGCAGCTTAGCGGGGAGTGCAACTAATGAAAAACTGTTTTTT	CASSLAGSATNEKLFF
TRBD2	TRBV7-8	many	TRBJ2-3	TGTGCCAGCAGCCCCGATTGGGGGGGGGAGATAGGCACAGATACGCAGTATTTT	CASSPDWGGEIGTDTQYF
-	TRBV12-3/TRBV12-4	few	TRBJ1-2	TGTGCCAGCAGTTTCCGGGACACCAACTATGGCTACACCTTC	CASSFRDTNYGYTF
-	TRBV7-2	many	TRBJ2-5	TGTGCCAGCAGCTCCTCCTTACTGATCGGGACCCAGTACTTC	CASSSSLLIGTQYF
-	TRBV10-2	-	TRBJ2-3	TGCGCCAGCAAGGATGCCGCTAGGTGGGGTACGCAGTATTTT	CASKDAARWGTQYF
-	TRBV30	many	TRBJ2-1	TGTGCCTGGAGTGTCCAGCACGCCAATGAGCAGTTCTTC	CAWSVQHANEQFF
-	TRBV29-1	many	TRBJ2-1	TGCAGCGTTCCTAGGCCTGTGAATGAGCAGTTCTTC	CSVPRPVNEQFF
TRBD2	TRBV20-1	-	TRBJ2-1	TGCAGTGCTAGAGTTTATACTAGCGGGAGTGGGGATGAGCAGTTCTTC	CSARVYTSGSGDEQFF
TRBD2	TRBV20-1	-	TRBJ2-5	TGCAGTGCTAGACTTAGCGGGGGGTCCCAAGAGACCCAGTACTTC	CSARLSGGSQETQYF
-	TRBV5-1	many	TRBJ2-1	TGCGCCAGCAGGGGGGGGGGCGTAAGCTACAATGAGCAGTTCTTC	CASRGGGVSYNEQFF
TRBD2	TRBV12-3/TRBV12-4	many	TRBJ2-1	TGTGCCAGCAGGCTACTAGCGGGAGCTTACAATGAGCAGTTCTTC	CASRLLAGAYNEQFF
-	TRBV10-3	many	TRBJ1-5	TGTGCCATCAGTGAAGTGCCGAATCAGCCCCAGCATTTT	CAISEVPNQPQHF
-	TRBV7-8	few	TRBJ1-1	TGTGCCAGCACCGCGGGTGGGCATCAGGGCCTAGGGGGGTTT	CASTAGGHQGLGGF
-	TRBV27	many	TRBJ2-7	TGTGCCAGCAGTTTAGTACTGTCTCGGGATAGGTCCTACGAGCAGTACTTC	CASSLVLSRDRSYEQYF
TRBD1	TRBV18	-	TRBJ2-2	TGTGCCAGCTCACCAACTGACAGGGGGCCGGGTACCGGGGAGCTGTTTTTT	CASSPTDRGPGTGELFF
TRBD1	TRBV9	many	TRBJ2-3	TGTGCCAGCAGCGTAGTGGAGACAGGGGGCGTGGGAGATACGCAGTATTTT	CASSVVETGGVGDTQYF
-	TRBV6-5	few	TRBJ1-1	TGTGCCAGCAGTTACTCAGGGTCCGGGGGCACTGAAGCTTTCTTT	CASSYSGSGGTEAFF
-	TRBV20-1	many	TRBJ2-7	TGCAGTGCTAGGCGCGGGCACTCCTACGAGCAGTACTTC	CSARRGHSYEQYF
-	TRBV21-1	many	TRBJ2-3	TGTGCCAGCAGCAACCAGAAGCGGATCACAGATACGCAGTATTTT	CASSNQKRITDTQYF